Listed below are T cell receptor beta chains from one sample, sequenced in a study of blood T cell repertoires in COVID-19. Repertoires were generated with immunoSEQ multiplex PCR, while TCRdb's copy carries only in-frame clones and drops some. In the table there are roughly 120,000 clones, roughly 88% of which are singletons. Material: peripheral blood. Receptors were obtained from a human donor in a cohort sampled during active COVID-19. Each CDR3 is given with its conserved first and last residue. A D gene is named only where the DNA matches it firmly. Only some rows state a clone size, as once, few, many or a class for expanded clones.

CDR3nt: TGTGCCAGCAGTCTCTCCCACAATGAGCAGTTCTTC; CDR3aa: CASSLSHNEQFF; v_gene: TRBV12-3/TRBV12-4; d_gene: .; abundance: .; len: 12; j_gene: TRBJ2-1
CDR3nt: TGTGCCAGCAGCCTACCTCGCGGGGTGTGCAATCAGCCCCAGCATTTT; CDR3aa: CASSLPRGVCNQPQHF; v_gene: TRBV14; d_gene: .; abundance: .; len: 16; j_gene: TRBJ1-5
CDR3nt: TGTGCCAGCAGCCTGAGCACAGATACGCAGTATTTT; CDR3aa: CASSLSTDTQYF; v_gene: TRBV7-2; d_gene: .; abundance: once; len: 12; j_gene: TRBJ2-3
CDR3nt: TGTGCCAGCAGCCTATGGGTAGCGGGAGGGCAAAATGAGCAGTTCTTC; CDR3aa: CASSLWVAGGQNEQFF; v_gene: TRBV7-9; d_gene: TRBD2; abundance: .; len: 16; j_gene: TRBJ2-1
CDR3nt: TGTGCCAGCAGCCTGGGACAGGGGGCGAATCAGCCCCAGCATTTT; CDR3aa: CASSLGQGANQPQHF; v_gene: TRBV3-1/TRBV3-2; d_gene: TRBD1; abundance: .; len: 15; j_gene: TRBJ1-5
CDR3nt: TGCGCCAGCAGCCAGGCGACAGGGGGCGGGTCACCCCTCCACTTT; CDR3aa: CASSQATGGGSPLHF; v_gene: TRBV4-3; d_gene: TRBD1; abundance: few; len: 15; j_gene: TRBJ1-6
CDR3nt: TGTGCCAGCAGTTACCAGGGTTCTGGGGCCAACGTCCTGACTTTC; CDR3aa: CASSYQGSGANVLTF; v_gene: TRBV27; d_gene: .; abundance: .; len: 15; j_gene: TRBJ2-6
CDR3nt: TGTGCCAGTAGTATACGCCAGGGGGGATCCACCATATATTTT; CDR3aa: CASSIRQGGSTIYF; v_gene: TRBV19; d_gene: TRBD1; abundance: .; len: 14; j_gene: TRBJ1-3
CDR3nt: TGCGCCAGCAGCGGAGGGGTTAATGAAAAACTGTTTTTT; CDR3aa: CASSGGVNEKLFF; v_gene: TRBV5-1; d_gene: .; abundance: .; len: 13; j_gene: TRBJ1-4
CDR3nt: TGTGCCAGCAGCTTAACCCCAGGGTTAGCCAAAAACATTCAGTACTTC; CDR3aa: CASSLTPGLAKNIQYF; v_gene: TRBV7-3; d_gene: .; abundance: .; len: 16; j_gene: TRBJ2-4
CDR3nt: TGTGCCAGCAGCACCGGACAGGGGGCGTTGGGTACTGAAGCTTTCTTT; CDR3aa: CASSTGQGALGTEAFF; v_gene: TRBV5-4; d_gene: TRBD1; abundance: .; len: 16; j_gene: TRBJ1-1
CDR3nt: TGTGCCTGGAGTGTACGGGGTCGACGAAACTCCTGGAGCTACACCTTC; CDR3aa: CAWSVRGRRNSWSYTF; v_gene: TRBV30; d_gene: .; abundance: .; len: 16; j_gene: TRBJ1-2
CDR3nt: TGTGCCAGCAGTCTTTGGACTAGCGGGAGGGACAATGAGCAGTTCTTC; CDR3aa: CASSLWTSGRDNEQFF; v_gene: TRBV28; d_gene: TRBD2; abundance: .; len: 16; j_gene: TRBJ2-1
CDR3nt: TGTGCCAGCAGCCGCAACAGGGGGGGAACTGAAGCTTTCTTT; CDR3aa: CASSRNRGGTEAFF; v_gene: TRBV3-1/TRBV3-2; d_gene: TRBD1; abundance: .; len: 14; j_gene: TRBJ1-1
CDR3nt: TGCGCCAGCAGCCAAGTTGAAGGGGGGGGTGATACGCAGTATTTT; CDR3aa: CASSQVEGGGDTQYF; v_gene: TRBV4-1; d_gene: .; abundance: once; len: 15; j_gene: TRBJ2-3
CDR3nt: TGTGCCTGGAGGCCAACTAGCGGGGGTGACAATGAGCAGTTCTTC; CDR3aa: CAWRPTSGGDNEQFF; v_gene: TRBV30; d_gene: TRBD2; abundance: .; len: 15; j_gene: TRBJ2-1
CDR3nt: TGCGCCAGCAGCTCAAAGGGACAGGGGGCAGTTGATACGCAGTATTTT; CDR3aa: CASSSKGQGAVDTQYF; v_gene: TRBV5-1; d_gene: TRBD1; abundance: .; len: 16; j_gene: TRBJ2-3
CDR3nt: TGTGCCAGCAGCTTAGATCCGGAGGGAAGGTCGACCGGGGCCCAGTACTTC; CDR3aa: CASSLDPEGRSTGAQYF; v_gene: TRBV11-2; d_gene: .; abundance: .; len: 17; j_gene: TRBJ2-5
CDR3nt: TGCGCCAGCAGCTTGGAAGTAGCGGGAGTTGAGCAGTTCTTC; CDR3aa: CASSLEVAGVEQFF; v_gene: TRBV5-1; d_gene: TRBD2; abundance: .; len: 14; j_gene: TRBJ2-1
CDR3nt: TGTGCCAGCAGCCCCCGGACTAGCGGGAGCCTCAATGAGCAGTTCTTC; CDR3aa: CASSPRTSGSLNEQFF; v_gene: TRBV11-3; d_gene: TRBD2; abundance: .; len: 16; j_gene: TRBJ2-1
CDR3nt: TGTGCCAGCAGCGCGGGACAGGGAAGCTATGGCTACACCTTC; CDR3aa: CASSAGQGSYGYTF; v_gene: TRBV5-4; d_gene: TRBD1; abundance: .; len: 14; j_gene: TRBJ1-2
CDR3nt: TGTGCCAGCAGCTTCGTCCCGGGACAGGGAGAAGCTTTCTTT; CDR3aa: CASSFVPGQGEAFF; v_gene: TRBV7-8; d_gene: TRBD1; abundance: .; len: 14; j_gene: TRBJ1-1
CDR3nt: TGCGCCAGCAGCTTGCCGGGACATTATAATTACGAGCAGTACTTC; CDR3aa: CASSLPGHYNYEQYF; v_gene: TRBV5-1; d_gene: .; abundance: .; len: 15; j_gene: TRBJ2-7
CDR3nt: TGTGCCAGCGCGGGGACTAGCGTTTTCGGCACAGATACGCAGTATTTT; CDR3aa: CASAGTSVFGTDTQYF; v_gene: TRBV28; d_gene: TRBD2; abundance: .; len: 16; j_gene: TRBJ2-3
CDR3nt: TGTGCCAGCAGCGTAGCACGGACAGGGGCGAACTCACCCCTCCACTTT; CDR3aa: CASSVARTGANSPLHF; v_gene: TRBV9; d_gene: TRBD1; abundance: once; len: 16; j_gene: TRBJ1-6
CDR3nt: TGTGCCTGGAGTGCCGGGACTAGCGGGAACAATGAGCAGTTCTTC; CDR3aa: CAWSAGTSGNNEQFF; v_gene: TRBV30; d_gene: TRBD2; abundance: .; len: 15; j_gene: TRBJ2-1
CDR3nt: TGCAGCGTTGGACCCGGAGGCAGCCTATCTGAAGCTTTCTTT; CDR3aa: CSVGPGGSLSEAFF; v_gene: TRBV29-1; d_gene: .; abundance: .; len: 14; j_gene: TRBJ1-1
CDR3nt: TGTGCCAGCAGTAGAAAGGAGGGGGAGCAGTTCTTC; CDR3aa: CASSRKEGEQFF; v_gene: TRBV6-5; d_gene: .; abundance: .; len: 12; j_gene: TRBJ2-1
CDR3nt: TGTGCCTGGAGTAAAGTTCTAGGGGAGCTGTTTTTT; CDR3aa: CAWSKVLGELFF; v_gene: TRBV30; d_gene: .; abundance: .; len: 12; j_gene: TRBJ2-2
CDR3nt: TGCGCCAGCAGCGATGGAGGAGATACGCAGTATTTT; CDR3aa: CASSDGGDTQYF; v_gene: TRBV5-1; d_gene: .; abundance: .; len: 12; j_gene: TRBJ2-3
CDR3nt: TGTGCCAGCAGCCCGGGCGGGGCCCGGGAGCTGTTTTTT; CDR3aa: CASSPGGARELFF; v_gene: TRBV9; d_gene: .; abundance: .; len: 13; j_gene: TRBJ2-2
CDR3nt: TGTGCCAGCAGCCCGGGGACTGCAAAAGAGACCCAGTACTTC; CDR3aa: CASSPGTAKETQYF; v_gene: TRBV3-1/TRBV3-2; d_gene: .; abundance: .; len: 14; j_gene: TRBJ2-5
CDR3nt: TGTGCCAGCAGCCGCCGACTAGCGGGAAGGGGTGTCGATGAGCAGTTCTTC; CDR3aa: CASSRRLAGRGVDEQFF; v_gene: TRBV16; d_gene: TRBD2; abundance: .; len: 17; j_gene: TRBJ2-1
CDR3nt: TGTGCCAGCAGCGCCGGGCGGGGAAACACCGGGGAGCTGTTTTTT; CDR3aa: CASSAGRGNTGELFF; v_gene: TRBV9; d_gene: .; abundance: .; len: 15; j_gene: TRBJ2-2
CDR3nt: TGTGCCAGCAGCTTAAGAGGTGAAGAGACCCAGTACTTC; CDR3aa: CASSLRGEETQYF; v_gene: TRBV11-3; d_gene: .; abundance: .; len: 13; j_gene: TRBJ2-5
CDR3nt: TGTGCCACCAGCAGAGGTGGGAGCAGGGAGACCCAGTACTTC; CDR3aa: CATSRGGSRETQYF; v_gene: TRBV15; d_gene: .; abundance: .; len: 14; j_gene: TRBJ2-5
CDR3nt: TGTGCCAGCAGTTACACGGACAGACGTAACTATGGCTACACCTTC; CDR3aa: CASSYTDRRNYGYTF; v_gene: TRBV6-6; d_gene: .; abundance: .; len: 15; j_gene: TRBJ1-2
CDR3nt: TGCGCCAGCAGCCCTCGTGGACTAGCGGACACAGATACGCAGTATTTT; CDR3aa: CASSPRGLADTDTQYF; v_gene: TRBV4-1; d_gene: TRBD2; abundance: .; len: 16; j_gene: TRBJ2-3
CDR3nt: TGTGCCAGCAGTATGAGGGGGGGCCCCACTAATGAAAAACTGTTTTTT; CDR3aa: CASSMRGGPTNEKLFF; v_gene: TRBV5-5; d_gene: .; abundance: .; len: 16; j_gene: TRBJ1-4
CDR3nt: TGCGCCAGCAGTGGGGGACTAGCGGAGACCACAGATACGCAGTATTTT; CDR3aa: CASSGGLAETTDTQYF; v_gene: TRBV10-1; d_gene: TRBD2; abundance: .; len: 16; j_gene: TRBJ2-3